What follows are 23 T cell receptor beta chains derived from one specimen sequenced in a study of blood T cell repertoires in COVID-19. Here immunoSEQ multiplex PCR was the method, and the copy in TCRdb shows in-frame clones only, minus some. The sample contains about 300,000 clones, about 93% of which appear only once. The sequenced material came from peripheral blood. These receptors all come from a woman in her 30s with COVID-19, enrolled during active disease.

V and J are TRBV4-1 and TRBJ1-5; a weak D match, TRBD1 (6 bases). V gave up 0 bases and J gave up 6 bases, with 12 bases separating them. Germline V gene data show CDR1 as MGHRA and CDR2 as YSYEKL. This CDR3 is built from 15 residues. CDR3 sequence (DNA): TGCGCCAGCAGCCAAGACCAGGGGAAGGGTCAGCCCCAGCATTTT. Translated: CASSQDQGKGQPQHF.

This chain links TRBV18 with TRBJ1-6; tentative D call: TRBD1 (6 bases). CDR3 length: 15 residues. Looked up from germline, CDR1 is KGHSH and CDR2 is LQKENI. Trimming stripped 5 bases from V and 10 bases from J, with 18 bases between. The CDR3 DNA sequence: TGTGCCAGCTCAGACGACAGGCCATGGAACTCACCCCTCCACTTT. It specifies CASSDDRPWNSPLHF.

This sequence joins TRBV5-4 and TRBJ1-3, with TRBD1 matching over 8 bases. V lost 0 bases and J lost 4; bases outside the gene matches: 3. Germline-derived CDR1 and CDR2 are SGHNT and YYREEE (reference sequence). The CDR3 consists of 15 residues. The CDR3 loop is CASSLVGTGGNTIYF. The CDR3 DNA sequence: TGTGCCAGCAGCTTGGTCGGGACAGGCGGAAACACCATATATTTT.

The V call is TRBV28, the J call TRBJ1-6; D remains ambiguous. This CDR3 spans 16 amino acids. Germline CDR1 reads MDHEN; CDR2 reads SYDVKM. Trimming removed 2 bases at V and 4 bases at J, with 12 bases between. This CDR3 reads CASSLRIGGYNSPLHF. In DNA, the CDR3 is TGTGCCAGCAGTTTACGAATTGGAGGGTATAATTCACCCCTCCACTTT.

The chain combines TRBV9 with TRBJ2-5, with no clear D. CDR3 length: 13 amino acids. Trimming removed 0 bases from V and 3 bases from J, with 6 bases in between. The V gene's germline CDR1 is SGDLS and CDR2 YYNGEE. CDR3 sequence reads: CASSVATKETQYF. CDR3 nucleotide sequence: TGTGCCAGCAGCGTAGCGACAAAAGAGACCCAGTACTTC.

This rearrangement joins TRBV14 to TRBJ2-3; a possible D gene is TRBD1 (5 bases). Germline V gene sequence: CDR1 SGHDN, CDR2 FVKESK. V was pared by 2 bases and J by 2 bases, with 11 bases between. The CDR3 has 15 residues. In nucleotides, the CDR3 is TGTGCCAGCAGCCAATCCCGACAGATCACAGATACGCAGTATTTT. Translated, it gives CASSQSRQITDTQYF.

The J gene is TRBJ1-2, the V gene TRBV5-1, with 9 nucleotides matching TRBD1. Trimming took 0 bases from V and 4 from J; bases not matched to a gene: 4. The CDR3 runs 15 residues. Germline CDR1 and CDR2: SGHRS and YFSETQ. CDR3 amino acids: CASSLGQGVTYGYTF. The DNA for the CDR3 is TGCGCCAGCAGCTTGGGACAGGGGGTTACCTATGGCTACACCTTC.

The gene calls are TRBV5-1 and TRBJ1-2; D call uncertain. This CDR3 is 14 amino acids long. CDR1 is SGHRS and CDR2 is YFSETQ in the germline V gene. V was pared by 0 bases and J by 8 bases, with 14 bases between. The DNA for the CDR3 is TGCGCCAGCAGCTTGGATTTCTCGACGGGGGGCTACACCTTC. Encoded protein: CASSLDFSTGGYTF. The entire variable domain, with the rest obtained from reference TRBV5-1 and TRBJ1-2, is as follows: KAGVTQTPRYLIKTRGQQVTLSCSPISGHRSVSWYQQTPGQGLQFLFEYFSETQRNKGNFPGRFSGRQFSNSRSEMNVSTLELGDSALYLCASSLDFSTGGYTFGSGTRLTVV.

In its sample, this clone was seen a few times. The chain employs TRBV11-2 and TRBJ1-6; 9 nucleotides agree with TRBD1. V gave up 5 bases and J gave up 5 bases; unmatched junction bases: 4. The CDR3 runs to 15 residues. Germline values: CDR1 SGHAT, CDR2 FQNNGV. The CDR3 bases are TGTGCCAGCAGCCCCCGGACAGGGGATAATTCACCCCTCCACTTT. Its translation is CASSPRTGDNSPLHF.

The rearrangement uses TRBV7-9 and TRBJ2-1, with D perhaps TRBD1 (6 bases). The germline V gene has CDR1 SEHNR and CDR2 FQNEAQ (reference sequence). The CDR3 runs 12 residues. Trimming shortened V by 1 base and J by 16 bases, and 14 bases separated the two germline ends. CDR3 residues: CASSLGGGPSFF. The CDR3 nucleotides are TGTGCCAGCAGCTTAGGTGGGGGCCCCTCCTTCTTC.

The chain links TRBV19 to TRBJ1-2, with D perhaps matching TRBD1 (6 bases). The germline V gene has CDR1 LNHDA and CDR2 SQIVND (reference sequence). The CDR3 contains 13 residues. V lost 6 bases to trimming and J lost 4 bases, with 12 bases between them. The CDR3 sequence: CASRDSIIYGYTF. In DNA form, the CDR3 reads TGTGCCAGTAGGGACAGTATCATCTATGGCTACACCTTC.

The rearrangement joins TRBV11-2 to TRBJ2-1; 11 bases agree with TRBD2. CDR1 SGHAT and CDR2 FQNNGV come from the germline V gene. V shed 0 bases, J shed 3 bases, and the junction held 1 base outside the gene matches. This CDR3 is built from 16 residues. The CDR3 region is CASSLEGLAGYNEQFF. DNA for the CDR3: TGTGCCAGCAGCTTAGAAGGACTAGCGGGCTACAATGAGCAGTTCTTC. The whole variable domain, remainder taken from reference TRBV11-2 and TRBJ2-1, is EAGVAQSPRYKIIEKRQSVAFWCNPISGHATLYWYQQILGQGPKLLIQFQNNGVVDDSQLPKDRFSAERLKGVDSTLKIQPAKLEDSAVYLCASSLEGLAGYNEQFFGPGTRLTVL.

This rearrangement joins TRBV7-9 to TRBJ2-1, with TRBD2 as a possible D gene (5 bases). This CDR3 is 14 amino acids long. Trimming removed 8 bases from V and 0 bases from J, with 11 bases in between. Germline values: CDR1 SEHNR, CDR2 FQNEAQ (reference sequence). CDR3 protein: CASEGDSSYNEQFF. The CDR3 DNA is TGTGCCAGCGAGGGCGATAGCTCCTACAATGAGCAGTTCTTC.

J is TRBJ1-6 and V is TRBV6-6; 7 bases align to TRBD1. Germline CDR1 and CDR2: MNHNY and SVGAGI (reference sequence). The V segment lost 3 bases and the J segment 8 bases; nucleotides outside the gene matches: 4. This CDR3 spans 14 amino acids. The chain's CDR3 is CASSYRDRYSPLHF. The CDR3 nucleotides are TGTGCCAGCAGTTATCGGGACAGATATTCACCCCTCCACTTT.

The chain has TRBV4-3 and TRBJ1-2; perhaps TRBD1 as D (5 bases). Germline CDR1 LGHNA, CDR2 YSLEER. V dropped 0 bases and J dropped 8 bases, with 16 bases sitting between them. The length of the CDR3 is 15 residues. The DNA for the CDR3 is TGCGCCAGCAGCCAAGATCGGCACCCGGGGGGAGGCTACACCTTC. Protein sequence: CASSQDRHPGGGYTF.

This clone was counted a single time. The chain joins TRBV15 to TRBJ2-2; TRBD2 agrees at 12 bases. CDR3 length equals 20 residues. The germline V gene encodes CDR1 LNHNV and CDR2 YYDKDF (reference sequence). V lost 1 base and J lost 3; bases outside the gene matches: 12. The CDR3 DNA reads as TGTGCCACCAGCAGAGGGGGTGGACTAGCGGGAAATAGGGACACCGGGGAGCTGTTTTTT. Translating it yields CATSRGGGLAGNRDTGELFF.

On this clone: Additional DNA sequences in this sample encode the identical CDR3. The J gene is TRBJ1-1, the V gene TRBV7-3; a weak D match, TRBD1 (5 bases). This CDR3 is 13 amino acids long. Trimming pared 3 bases from V and 5 bases from J, leaving 10 bases between. CDR1 and CDR2 from the germline V gene are SGHTA and FQGTGA. CDR3 loop: CASSLQGNTEAFF. The DNA of the CDR3 is TGTGCCAGCAGCTTGCAGGGTAATACTGAAGCTTTCTTT.

The chain combines TRBV4-1 with TRBJ1-2, with D unresolved. V was shortened by 0 bases and J by 0 bases, with 11 bases between the two germline ends. Germline CDR1 and CDR2: MGHRA and YSYEKL. CDR3 size: 16 residues. In DNA form, the CDR3 reads TGCGCCAGCAGCCAAGATAGGACTGCCGCTAACTATGGCTACACCTTC. Its protein product is CASSQDRTAANYGYTF.

The genes are TRBV19 and TRBJ1-1; TRBD1 is a possible D gene (6 bases). Germline V gene sequence: CDR1 LNHDA, CDR2 SQIVND (reference sequence). This CDR3 has 15 amino acids. Trimming shortened V by 3 bases and J by 1 base, and 12 bases separated the two germline ends. CDR3 DNA sequence: TGTGCCAGTAGTATCCAGGGGACGCAGAACACTGAAGCTTTCTTT. It specifies CASSIQGTQNTEAFF.

The V and J genes are TRBV3-1 (or the pseudogene TRBV3-2) and TRBJ2-4; 7 bases line up with TRBD1. This CDR3 comprises 13 residues. V was clipped by 4 bases and J by 5 bases; unmatched bases: 2. CDR1 and CDR2 (germline): LGHDT, YNNKEL (reference sequence). The chain's CDR3 is CASSPTGENIQYF. The DNA for the CDR3 is TGTGCCAGCAGCCCAACAGGGGAAAACATTCAGTACTTC.

This sequence joins TRBV6-5 and TRBJ1-1; D is unresolved. The germline CDR1 and CDR2 sequences are MNHEY and SVGAGI. The V end lost 2 bases, the J end lost 0 bases, and 4 bases lay between the germline ends. CDR3 size: 13 residues. The chain's CDR3 is CASSYEVNTEAFF. The CDR3 DNA reads TGTGCCAGCAGTTACGAGGTGAACACTGAAGCTTTCTTT.

The rearrangement links TRBV30 to TRBJ1-5, with 10 nucleotides matching TRBD1. Germline CDR1 and CDR2: GTSNPN and SVGIG (reference sequence). V trimming: 1 base; J trimming: 0 bases; junction bases outside the gene matches: 6. The length of the CDR3 is 17 residues. The CDR3 sequence: CAWSARQGAYSNQPQHF. CDR3 bases: TGTGCCTGGAGTGCTCGACAGGGGGCCTATAGCAATCAGCCCCAGCATTTT. Full variable domain (rest looked up from reference TRBV30 and TRBJ1-5): SQTIHQWPATLVQPVGSPLSLECTVEGTSNPNLYWYRQAAGRGLQLLFYSVGIGQISSEVPQNLSASRPQDRQFILSSKKLLLSDSGFYLCAWSARQGAYSNQPQHFGDGTRLSIL.

The V call is TRBV30, the J call TRBJ1-2, with 10 bases aligning to TRBD1. Germline V CDR1 and CDR2: GTSNPN, SVGIG (reference sequence). V lost 3 bases, J lost 4 bases, and 8 bases stayed unmatched. The CDR3 extends over 15 amino acids. The CDR3 DNA sequence: TGTGCCTGGAGGCCACCGGGACAGGGGCTCTATGGCTACACCTTC. It yields the protein CAWRPPGQGLYGYTF.